This is a list of T cell receptor beta chains from one sample in a study of blood T cell repertoires in COVID-19. The repertoire was sequenced with immunoSEQ multiplex PCR; TCRdb's copy has only in-frame clones and lacks some. The profile shows about 91,000 clones, approximately 90% of them singletons. Material: peripheral blood. These receptors were taken from a woman older than 75 with active COVID-19. CDR3s include the opening cysteine and the closing phenylalanine or tryptophan. The order of the fields is J gene, D gene, V gene, clone size, CDR3 protein, CDR3 DNA. The D gene is left open where the match is weak. Clone size is shown for a subset of rows, as once, few, many or a class of expanded clone.

>TRBJ2-1|TRBD2|TRBV7-9|NA
CASSLFLAGPYNEQFF
TGTGCCAGCAGCTTATTCCTAGCGGGACCCTACAATGAGCAGTTCTTC
>TRBJ2-3|TRBD2|TRBV25-1|once
CANRGGLCVTQYF
TGTGCCAATCGGGGGGGCCTTTGTGTTACGCAGTATTTT
>TRBJ2-1|TRBD2|TRBV14|NA
CASSQDWSGRVEQFF
TGTGCCAGCAGCCAAGATTGGAGCGGGAGGGTCGAGCAGTTCTTC
>TRBJ2-1|NA|TRBV7-8|NA
CASSLAGGQGDNEQFF
TGTGCCAGCAGCTTAGCGGGCGGACAAGGGGACAATGAGCAGTTCTTC
>TRBJ2-3|TRBD1|TRBV10-3|NA
CAIRGTGVGFSDTQYF
TGTGCCATCAGGGGGACAGGGGTCGGGTTCTCAGATACGCAGTATTTT
>TRBJ1-1|TRBD1|TRBV3-1/TRBV3-2|NA
CASSQSPGTVRGTEAFF
TGTGCCAGCAGCCAGAGCCCCGGGACAGTGCGAGGGACTGAAGCTTTCTTT
>TRBJ1-6|TRBD1|TRBV4-2|NA
CASSQSPTGENSPLHF
TGTGCCAGCAGCCAATCTCCGACAGGGGAAAATTCACCCCTCCACTTT
>TRBJ2-5|NA|TRBV7-3|few
CASSAGSAETQYF
TGTGCCAGCAGCGCCGGGAGCGCGGAGACCCAGTACTTC
>TRBJ2-3|NA|TRBV11-3|NA
CASSLQGMRTDTQYF
TGTGCCAGCAGCCTACAGGGTATGCGGACAGATACGCAGTATTTT
>TRBJ2-5|TRBD2|TRBV6-2/TRBV6-3|NA
CASTPGAGGPEETQYF
TGTGCCAGCACCCCGGGAGCGGGAGGGCCCGAGGAGACCCAGTACTTC
>TRBJ1-1|NA|TRBV19|NA
CASSIGWETEAFF
TGTGCCAGTAGTATAGGGTGGGAGACTGAAGCTTTCTTT
>TRBJ1-1|TRBD1|TRBV28|NA
CASRGQGASEAFF
TGTGCCAGCAGGGGACAGGGGGCCTCTGAAGCTTTCTTT
>TRBJ2-1|NA|TRBV2|NA
CASSEDTSSYNEQFF
TGTGCCAGCAGTGAAGACACTAGCTCCTACAATGAGCAGTTCTTC
>TRBJ1-5|TRBD1|TRBV28|NA
CASSQKSGTGRNQPQHF
TGTGCCAGCAGCCAAAAATCCGGGACAGGGCGAAATCAGCCCCAGCATTTT
>TRBJ2-2|TRBD2|TRBV19|once
CASSSGRAVGELFF
TGTGCCAGTAGTAGCGGGAGGGCCGTCGGGGAGCTGTTTTTT
>TRBJ2-7|TRBD2|TRBV3-1/TRBV3-2|NA
CASSQRGAGEYEQYF
TGTGCCAGCAGCCAGAGGGGAGCGGGGGAATACGAGCAGTACTTC
>TRBJ2-1|NA|TRBV29-1|NA
CSVRNRPNEQFF
TGCAGCGTTAGGAACAGGCCCAATGAGCAGTTCTTC
>TRBJ2-7|TRBD1|TRBV25-1|NA
CASSDGQVQYF
TGTGCCAGCAGTGACGGACAGGTACAGTACTTC
>TRBJ2-7|NA|TRBV18|NA
CASSRQGFDEQYF
TGTGCCAGCTCACGGCAGGGGTTTGACGAGCAGTACTTC
>TRBJ2-2|NA|TRBV29-1|NA
CSVWGGQNTGELFF
TGCAGCGTCTGGGGGGGGCAGAACACCGGGGAGCTGTTTTTT
>TRBJ2-7|TRBD2|TRBV4-1|NA
CASSPGMASGRREQYF
TGCGCCAGCAGCCCGGGGATGGCTAGCGGGAGACGGGAGCAGTACTTC
>TRBJ2-7|NA|TRBV6-2/TRBV6-3|NA
CASSLEGYEQYF
TGTGCCAGCAGTCTGGAGGGCTACGAGCAGTACTTC
>TRBJ2-7|NA|TRBV29-1|NA
CSVDDKLGLPPEQYF
TGCAGCGTTGATGACAAACTGGGACTTCCCCCGGAGCAGTACTTC
>TRBJ2-1|NA|TRBV4-3|once
CASSQDTVAAGMVGSYNEQFF
TGCGCCAGCAGCCAAGATACCGTAGCGGCCGGTATGGTGGGATCCTACAATGAGCAGTTCTTC
>TRBJ2-5|TRBD1|TRBV4-3|NA
CASSQLTGYQETQYF
TGCGCCAGCAGCCAATTGACAGGGTACCAAGAGACCCAGTACTTC
>TRBJ2-5|TRBD1|TRBV28|NA
CASSLGQGLVETQYF
TGTGCCAGCAGTTTGGGACAGGGGCTCGTAGAGACCCAGTACTTC
>TRBJ2-3|TRBD2|TRBV2|NA
CATLAGGGTDTQYF
TGTGCCACCTTAGCGGGAGGAGGAACAGATACGCAGTATTTT
>TRBJ1-5|TRBD1|TRBV28|once
CASSEDRGMRNQPQHF
TGTGCCAGCAGCGAGGACAGGGGTATGCGCAATCAGCCCCAGCATTTT
>TRBJ2-2|TRBD2|TRBV3-1/TRBV3-2|NA
CASSPNSGRGATGELFF
TGTGCCAGCAGCCCGAATAGCGGGAGGGGAGCCACCGGGGAGCTGTTTTTT
>TRBJ2-1|TRBD1|TRBV28|NA
CASGGTGGYNEQFF
TGTGCCAGCGGAGGGACAGGGGGGTACAATGAGCAGTTCTTC
>TRBJ2-5|TRBD2|TRBV19|NA
CASSREEQETQYF
TGTGCCAGTTCCCGGGAGGAACAAGAGACCCAGTACTTC
>TRBJ2-3|TRBD1|TRBV6-4|NA
CASSGRPGQGADTQYF
TGTGCCAGCAGTGGCAGACCGGGACAGGGGGCAGATACGCAGTATTTT
>TRBJ2-3|TRBD2|TRBV6-2/TRBV6-3|NA
CASSTGLAGEGDTQYF
TGTGCCAGCAGTACGGGACTAGCGGGAGAGGGGGATACGCAGTATTTT
>TRBJ2-3|NA|TRBV11-3|NA
CASSLGGTDTQYF
TGTGCCAGCAGCTTAGGAGGTACAGATACGCAGTATTTT
>TRBJ2-5|NA|TRBV20-1|NA
CSASAGSQETQYF
TGCAGTGCTAGTGCCGGGTCTCAAGAGACCCAGTACTTC
>TRBJ2-7|TRBD1|TRBV12-3/TRBV12-4|NA
CASSRGQGFEQYF
TGTGCCAGCAGTAGGGGACAGGGGTTCGAGCAGTACTTC
>TRBJ2-7|TRBD2|TRBV19|NA
CASSIDLYGAGAIPYEQYF
TGTGCCAGTAGTATAGATCTATACGGAGCGGGAGCGATTCCCTACGAGCAGTACTTC
>TRBJ1-2|NA|TRBV4-3|few
CASSQGGLGGYTF
TGCGCCAGCAGCCAAGGGGGGCTAGGTGGCTACACCTTC
>TRBJ2-1|TRBD2|TRBV6-2/TRBV6-3|NA
CASSLAGANEQFF
TGTGCCAGCAGTTTAGCGGGCGCCAATGAGCAGTTCTTC
>TRBJ2-5|NA|TRBV18|NA
CASSPERSETQYF
TGTGCCAGCTCACCAGAACGGTCAGAGACCCAGTACTTC
>TRBJ2-7|NA|TRBV7-2|NA
CASSVGLGWEQYF
TGTGCCAGCAGCGTGGGGCTCGGATGGGAGCAGTACTTC
>TRBJ2-1|NA|TRBV7-2|NA
CASSLVVRPSSYNEQFF
TGTGCCAGCAGCTTAGTCGTGCGCCCTAGCTCCTACAATGAGCAGTTCTTC
>TRBJ2-7|NA|TRBV29-1|NA
CSVEFGQAGKQYF
TGCAGCGTTGAGTTCGGACAGGCGGGGAAGCAGTACTTC
>TRBJ2-1|NA|TRBV12-3/TRBV12-4|NA
CASSLSGLNEQFF
TGTGCCAGCAGTTTAAGCGGACTCAATGAGCAGTTCTTC
>TRBJ2-7|TRBD1|TRBV2|NA
CATLRGQGASYEQYF
TGTGCCACACTCCGGGGACAGGGGGCAAGCTACGAGCAGTACTTC
>TRBJ2-3|TRBD2|TRBV3-1/TRBV3-2|NA
CASSGLAGGLDTQYF
TGTGCCAGCAGCGGACTAGCGGGAGGGTTAGATACGCAGTATTTT
>TRBJ2-1|NA|TRBV9|NA
CASSGRSLRDEQFF
TGTGCCAGCAGCGGGCGGTCCTTACGGGATGAGCAGTTCTTC
>TRBJ2-7|TRBD2|TRBV5-6|NA
CASSLRPSGSRTYEQYF
TGTGCCAGCAGCTTGCGGCCTAGCGGGAGTAGGACCTACGAGCAGTACTTC
>TRBJ2-2|NA|TRBV6-2/TRBV6-3|NA
CASSQGFHGELFF
TGTGCCAGCAGCCAGGGGTTTCACGGGGAGCTGTTTTTT